The rows below give T cell receptor beta chains drawn from one sample of a study of cytomegalovirus exposure and HLA in healthy donors. Clones were sequenced by immunoSEQ multiplex PCR, and TCRdb holds only the in-frame ones, with some missing. This table holds 150,000 to 250,000 clones, around 85% found once. Source material: PBMCs. The receptors shown here come from a woman aged 45-59 years in good health and CMV-seronegative. Each CDR3 is given with its conserved first and last residue. The D gene is left open where the match is weak. Clone size is given for some rows only: seen once, a few or many times, or a class if the clone is expanded.

TRBJ2-7 | once | TRBV27 | TRBD2 | CASAAGRAPQLSYEQYF | TGTGCCAGCGCGGCAGGGAGGGCTCCGCAGTTATCCTACGAGCAGTACTTC
TRBJ2-7 | once | TRBV6-5 | TRBD2 | CASNPSAGGLGEQYF | TGTGCCAGCAACCCATCAGCGGGAGGGTTGGGCGAGCAGTACTTC
TRBJ2-7 | - | TRBV27 | - | CASSLSAGMSYEQYF | TGTGCCAGCAGTTTATCGGCAGGGATGTCCTACGAGCAGTACTTC
TRBJ2-7 | - | TRBV7-2 | - | CASSQIGGKGSYEQYF | TGTGCCAGCAGCCAAATCGGGGGAAAGGGCTCCTACGAGCAGTACTTC
TRBJ2-6 | - | TRBV5-4 | - | CASSSGTRLGLGANVLTF | TGTGCCAGCAGCTCCGGGACTCGGTTAGGACTGGGGGCCAACGTCCTGACTTTC
TRBJ1-6 | - | TRBV6-1 | TRBD1 | CASGQGPNSPLHF | TGTGCCAGTGGACAGGGACCAAATTCACCCCTCCACTTT
TRBJ2-7 | few | TRBV27 | - | CASSLTTNYEQYF | TGTGCCAGCAGTTTAACAACTAACTACGAGCAGTACTTC
TRBJ1-1 | few | TRBV5-1 | TRBD1 | CASSGGTGWDTEAFF | TGCGCCAGCAGCGGAGGGACAGGTTGGGACACTGAAGCTTTCTTT
TRBJ1-1 | - | TRBV7-9 | - | CASSLSEAVEAFF | TGTGCCAGCAGCCTTAGCGAGGCGGTTGAAGCTTTCTTT
TRBJ2-7 | - | TRBV29-1 | TRBD1 | CSVEDREGYEQYF | TGCAGCGTAGAAGACAGGGAAGGCTACGAGCAGTACTTC
TRBJ2-7 | - | TRBV2 | - | CASSEAGLTYEQYF | TGTGCCAGCAGTGAAGCTGGACTCACCTACGAGCAGTACTTC
TRBJ1-1 | - | TRBV5-1 | - | CASSEMTGMNTEAFF | TGCGCCAGCAGCGAGATGACAGGCATGAACACTGAAGCTTTCTTT
TRBJ2-1 | - | TRBV28 | TRBD2 | CASRAMGTRYNEQFF | TGTGCCAGCAGGGCGATGGGGACTAGGTACAATGAGCAGTTCTTC
TRBJ1-3 | - | TRBV29-1 | TRBD1 | CSVVDRGYGNTIYF | TGCAGCGTTGTGGACAGGGGGTATGGAAACACCATATATTTT
TRBJ1-1 | - | TRBV6-5 | - | CASRGLTSNTEAFF | TGTGCCAGCCGAGGCCTGACGAGCAACACTGAAGCTTTCTTT
TRBJ1-2 | once | TRBV5-8 | - | CASSLTGYYGYTF | TGTGCCAGCAGCTTGACAGGCTACTATGGCTACACCTTC
TRBJ2-7 | - | TRBV7-6 | - | CASSLSLSYEQYF | TGTGCCAGCAGCTTATCCCTATCCTACGAGCAGTACTTC
TRBJ2-5 | - | TRBV11-2 | - | CASSLVGGSGETQYF | TGTGCCAGCAGCTTAGTTGGGGGTAGCGGTGAGACCCAGTACTTC
TRBJ1-5 | - | TRBV6-5 | TRBD1 | CASSQGGQPQHF | TGTGCCAGCAGTCAGGGGGGTCAGCCCCAGCATTTT
TRBJ2-5 | once | TRBV28 | - | CASAGTALETQYF | TGTGCCAGCGCGGGGACGGCCCTGGAGACCCAGTACTTC
TRBJ2-7 | - | TRBV30 | - | CAWSWASSSYEQYF | TGTGCCTGGAGCTGGGCCTCGAGCTCCTACGAGCAGTACTTC
TRBJ2-2 | - | TRBV6-4 | TRBD2 | CASSSGRDTGELFF | TGTGCCAGCAGCAGCGGGAGGGACACCGGGGAGCTGTTTTTT
TRBJ2-5 | - | TRBV5-8 | - | CASSSGQLGILETQYF | TGTGCCAGCAGCTCCGGACAGTTAGGGATATTGGAGACCCAGTACTTC
TRBJ1-4 | - | TRBV19 | - | CASSILHASATNEKLFF | TGTGCCAGTAGTATACTCCACGCGAGTGCAACTAATGAAAAACTGTTTTTT
TRBJ1-5 | - | TRBV2 | - | CASSDSELGNQPQHF | TGTGCCAGCAGTGACAGTGAATTGGGCAATCAGCCCCAGCATTTT
TRBJ2-3 | - | TRBV9 | - | CASSSRLGADTQYF | TGTGCCAGCAGCTCACGACTTGGGGCTGATACGCAGTATTTT
TRBJ2-7 | - | TRBV9 | TRBD2 | CASSESGSPYEQYF | TGTGCCAGCAGCGAGAGCGGGAGTCCCTACGAGCAGTACTTC
TRBJ1-3 | - | TRBV18 | TRBD1 | CASSPMGQRSGNTIYF | TGTGCCAGCTCACCAATGGGACAGCGCTCTGGAAACACCATATACTTT